This TCR beta chain was sequenced during a study of blood T cells in healthy people across ages. Samples each had at least 5 micrograms of total RNA extracted. Germline V gene sequence: CDR1 LGHDT, CDR2 YNNKEL (reference sequence). The CDR3 totals 13 residues. V was cut by 0 bases and J by 11 bases, with 11 bases left in between. A J-beta primer mix and a sample-barcoded 5' primer were used in a second PCR of roughly 6 to 11 cycles. MiXCR, applied by TCRdb to the 5' RACE reads, yields one record per CDR3 protein. The table includes hundreds of thousands of distinct CDR3 sequences, under 50% detected once.

V usage is TRBV3-1 and J usage is TRBJ1-5, with a tentative D call TRBD1 (5 bases). The sequence was collected from a man aged 25 to 45 in good health. Sequencing input: blood. The CDR3 here is CASSQEGAHTQHF. The CDR3 DNA reads as TGTGCCAGCAGCCAAGAAGGGGCTCACACCCAGCATTTT.